This T cell receptor beta chain was recorded in a study of human T cells and chemical hapten exposure. In germline, CDR1 is LGHDT, CDR2 YNNKEL (reference sequence). V lost 3 bases to trimming and J lost 0 bases, with 14 bases between them. This CDR3 has 16 amino acids. This clonotype has a handful of counts. TCRdb called the 5' RACE reads again in MiXCR, with one record for every CDR3 protein. This table holds 81,000 or so distinct CDR3 sequences, more than 7% found once. Blood, whole and unfractionated, served as the source for total RNA extraction. This receptor was taken from a male donor in good health. This chain connects TRBV3-1 to TRBJ1-1, with D tentatively TRBD1 (6 bases). CDR3 protein: CASSHPPGHLNTEAFF. The DNA of the CDR3 is TGTGCCAGCAGCCATCCTCCGGGACACTTGAACACTGAAGCTTTCTTT.